The clone carrying this TCR beta chain was detected only once. This sample was taken from a study of control samples from healthy donors and cancer patients. Repertoires were generated with immunoSEQ multiplex PCR, while TCRdb's copy carries only in-frame clones and drops some. This sample has roughly 150,000 clones, with almost 90% found just once. The ends lost 5 bases at V and 4 bases at J; junction bases unmatched: 4. Germline CDR1 LNHDA, CDR2 SQIVND (reference sequence). The length of the CDR3 is 13 residues. The specimen was blood. The chain joins TRBV19 to TRBJ1-2; 7 bases are shared with TRBD1. The TCR comes from a young man in good health. The chain's CDR3 is CASSVDRSYGYTF. CDR3 nucleotides: TGTGCCAGTAGTGTGGACAGGAGCTATGGCTACACCTTC.